Listed below are T cell receptor beta chains from one sample, sequenced in a study of shared clonotypes between healthy human individuals. Profiled with immunoSEQ multiplex PCR; TCRdb holds only in-frame clones, not every one. This table has 2 million to 2.5 million clones, about 95% appearing once. The material sequenced was naive CD8+ T cells sorted from blood. The receptors were gathered from a man aged 18 to 29 in good health. The CDR3 runs from the conserved cysteine through the conserved F or W. D genes are given only for firm matches. Only part of the rows carry a size: once, few, many, or a class if the clone is expanded.

size,V,D,J,DNA,CDR3
-,TRBV7-8,-,TRBJ2-3,TGTGCCAGCAGCCCACAGGGCGCAGGGCACCTTATCGGCACAGATACGCAGTATTTT,CASSPQGAGHLIGTDTQYF
-,TRBV7-9,-,TRBJ2-1,TGTGCCAGCAGCTTAGTTATATCCCCCGAGCAGTTCTTC,CASSLVISPEQFF
-,TRBV9,-,TRBJ1-2,TGTGCCAGCAGCGTAGGAGGAGGGACATATGGCTACACCTTC,CASSVGGGTYGYTF
-,TRBV27,TRBD1,TRBJ2-1,TGTGCCAGCAGTTTCAGGGACAGGGGGCACGATGAGCAGTTCTTC,CASSFRDRGHDEQFF
-,TRBV29-1,-,TRBJ2-7,TGCAGCGTTAGGCTAGCCACCTACGAGCAGTACTTC,CSVRLATYEQYF
-,TRBV19,-,TRBJ2-7,TGTGCCAGTGGGCCGAGCGAGGGCTACGAGCAGTACTTC,CASGPSEGYEQYF
-,TRBV7-9,-,TRBJ2-2,TGTGCCAGCAGCTTAGGGGCGTTGGGCCTGAACACCGGGGAGCTGTTTTTT,CASSLGALGLNTGELFF
-,TRBV4-1,-,TRBJ2-2,TGCGCCAGCAGCCAAAAGGCGGGTCGGAACACCGGGGAGCTGTTTTTT,CASSQKAGRNTGELFF
-,TRBV9,-,TRBJ1-3,TGTGCCAGCAGCGTAGAAATCTCTGGAAACACCATATATTTT,CASSVEISGNTIYF
-,TRBV12-5,-,TRBJ2-2,TGTGCTAGTGGTTTGGTACCCAGACAGACAAGGGGGGAGCTGTTTTTT,CASGLVPRQTRGELFF
once,TRBV7-6,TRBD1,TRBJ1-1,TGTGCCAGCAGCTTCTCTGCCGGGACAGGGGATGAAGCTTTCTTT,CASSFSAGTGDEAFF
-,TRBV7-2,-,TRBJ2-3,TGTGCCAGCAGCCCCCATCCTTGGTCGGGGGCAGATACGCAGTATTTT,CASSPHPWSGADTQYF
-,TRBV27,-,TRBJ1-6,TGTGCCAGCGGGCTTGGAACACCCCTCCACTTT,CASGLGTPLHF
-,TRBV9,-,TRBJ2-1,-,CASSVGEGSPWFF
-,TRBV10-1,-,TRBJ1-1,TGCGCCAGCAGTGGACCCGACACTGAAGCTTTCTTT,CASSGPDTEAFF
-,TRBV9,TRBD1,TRBJ2-2,TGTGCCAGCGGTGGGACAGGGACAAACACCGGGGAGCTGTTTTTT,CASGGTGTNTGELFF
-,TRBV10-3,-,TRBJ2-1,TGTGCCATCAGTGAGTCAGGGGGGGCTGCCTACAACGAGCAGTTCTTC,CAISESGGAAYNEQFF
once,TRBV10-1,-,TRBJ2-3,TGCGCCAGCAGTGAGTCCGTAGGGGAAGGAGATACGCAGTATTTT,CASSESVGEGDTQYF
-,TRBV4-1,TRBD1,TRBJ1-2,TGCGCCAGCAGCCAAGATCGCGCGACAGGGGGCGGCTACACCTTC,CASSQDRATGGGYTF
-,TRBV7-2,TRBD2,TRBJ2-3,TGTGCCAGCACCTTACTAGCGGGGCTCACAGATACGCAGTATTTT,CASTLLAGLTDTQYF
-,TRBV30,TRBD2,TRBJ2-3,TGTGCCTGGAGTTGGCTAGCGGAAAGCACAGATACGCAGTATTTT,CAWSWLAESTDTQYF
-,TRBV27,-,TRBJ2-7,TGTGCCAGCAGTTTTTGGGGGGCAAGTAGCGAGCAGTACTTC,CASSFWGASSEQYF
-,TRBV27,TRBD1,TRBJ2-7,TGTGCCAGCGGCCGGGACAGGGTGTACGAGCAGTACTTC,CASGRDRVYEQYF
-,TRBV5-4,TRBD1,TRBJ2-1,TGTGCCAGCAGCTTAGGACAGGGAGGATCTTCGGACGATGAGCAGTTCTTC,CASSLGQGGSSDDEQFF
-,TRBV7-9,-,TRBJ2-7,TGTGCCAGCAGCTTAAGCTGGGGCTACGAGCAGTACTTC,CASSLSWGYEQYF